This T cell receptor (beta chain) was sequenced during a study of prognosis after radiotherapy for stage I lung cancer. Genomic DNA yielded TCR beta CDR3, amplified by two-round multiplex PCR. Primers specific to each TRBV and TRBJ gene were used in first-round PCR. MiXCR, run by TCRdb on the multiplex PCR reads, gives a single entry per CDR3 protein. The data show under 75,000 distinct CDR3 sequences, 26% seen once. The V gene's germline CDR1 is PRHDT and CDR2 FYEKMQ (reference sequence). V lost 1 base to trimming and J lost 4 bases; unmatched junction nucleotides: 4. The CDR3 sequence is 15 residues long. At least ten counts were recorded for this clonotype.

This clonotype originated in a donor of 50 years or more with non-small cell lung cancer. The V gene is TRBV13, the J gene TRBJ1-1; the match to TRBD1 covers 9 bases. The material sequenced was PBMCs, taken before or after stereotactic body radiation therapy (not recorded which). Here the CDR3 DNA reads TGTGCCAGCAGCTTAGTTGGGACAGGGTCCACTGAAGCTTTCTTT. This encodes CASSLVGTGSTEAFF.